This TCR beta chain was documented in a study of response to subunit inactivated influenza vaccine. General observations from the study: Researchers suggested that each seasonal influenza vaccination recruits few new T cells.

TCRdb analysed the RT-PCR reads with MiXCR anew, one entry per CDR3 protein. The data hold hundreds of thousands of distinct CDR3 sequences, with 7.6% observed a single time. Trimming stripped 1 base from V and 2 bases from J, with 8 bases between. CDR3 length: 14 amino acids. This clonotype showed up many times. The antigen is not known. The TCR was taken from a man aged 45 to 75 who received an inactivated influenza vaccine. The starting material was PBMCs from blood, obtained less than 25 months after vaccination. The gene calls are TRBV12-3 or TRBV12-4 and TRBJ1-2; D is uncertain. This chain's CDR3 is CASSLEAGNYGYTF. The CDR3 DNA is TGTGCCAGCAGTTTAGAGGCGGGGAACTATGGCTACACCTTC.